These 24 T cell receptor beta chains came from one sample sequenced in a study of blood T cell repertoires in COVID-19. Profiled with immunoSEQ multiplex PCR; TCRdb holds only in-frame clones, not every one. The sample holds approximately 260,000 clones, about nine tenths seen once. Sequencing was done on a sample of peripheral blood. The receptors derive from a man over 45 with acute or convalescent COVID-19.

The V gene is TRBV6-6, the J gene TRBJ1-1; D gene ambiguous. Between the trimmed V and J ends, which lost 6 bases and 8 bases, there was a span of 16 bases. The germline V gene has CDR1 MNHNY and CDR2 SVGAGI (reference sequence). CDR3 length: 13 residues. The CDR3 DNA is TGTGCCAGCAGCCCAACACTAGACAAGGAAGCTTTCTTT. Amino acid sequence: CASSPTLDKEAFF.

This clone was seen once. V gene TRBV6-1 combines with J gene TRBJ2-5; 9 bases agree with TRBD1. V was clipped by 2 bases and J by 5 bases; unmatched bases: 9. Germline V lookup: CDR1 MNHNS, CDR2 SASEGT. The length of the CDR3 is 16 residues. CDR3 bases: TGTGCCAGCAGTGAAAGGGACAGGGCAAGAGGGGAGACCCAGTACTTC. Its protein product is CASSERDRARGETQYF.

The chain employs TRBV5-6 and TRBJ1-5, with D possibly matching TRBD1 (5 bases). Germline V gene data show CDR1 as SGHDT and CDR2 as YYEEEE. The CDR3 sequence is 11 residues long. V was cut by 4 bases and J by 11 bases, with 10 bases left in between. CDR3 residues: CASSRGGAQHF. The CDR3 region has the DNA TGTGCCAGCAGCCGCGGGGGGGCCCAGCATTTT.

The V and J genes are TRBV9 and TRBJ1-5; maybe TRBD1 (6 bases). The CDR3 sequence is 14 residues long. Germline V gives CDR1 SGDLS, CDR2 YYNGEE. The V and J ends lost 4 bases and 0 bases respectively, with 8 bases between them. CDR3 DNA: TGTGCCAGCAGCCGGGACATTAGCAATCAGCCCCAGCATTTT. This codes for CASSRDISNQPQHF.

The genes are TRBV27 and TRBJ1-1; 7 bases are a match to TRBD1. From germline, CDR1 is MNHEY and CDR2 SMNVEV (reference sequence). The J segment lost 4 bases and the V segment lost 6 bases, leaving 8 bases of the junction unmatched. This CDR3 comprises 14 residues. The chain's CDR3 is CASRITGVSTEAFF. CDR3 nucleotides: TGTGCCAGCAGGATCACAGGGGTCTCCACTGAAGCTTTCTTT.

The chain recombines TRBV3-1 (or the pseudogene TRBV3-2) with TRBJ2-2; D gene ambiguous. The V end was cut by 4 bases, the J end by 7 bases, with 16 bases between. The CDR3 runs 15 residues. Germline V gene lookup returns CDR1 LGHDT and CDR2 YNNKEL (reference sequence). The CDR3, as DNA: TGTGCCAGCAGCCTAAGCTCTCTATTCGGCGGGGAGCTGTTTTTT. It specifies CASSLSSLFGGELFF.

This CDR3 reads CASSQDRVTRGHQPQHF. The DNA for the CDR3 is TGCGCCAGCAGCCAAGATCGGGTTACCAGAGGCCATCAGCCCCAGCATTTT. The chain carries TRBV4-1 and TRBJ1-5; D remains unclear. V was shortened by 0 bases and J by 5 bases, with 17 bases between the two germline ends. The CDR3 is made up of 17 amino acids. Germline V CDR1 and CDR2: MGHRA, YSYEKL.

The chain employs TRBV18 and TRBJ2-5, with D perhaps matching TRBD2 (6 bases). Trimming removed 6 bases from V and 7 bases from J, with 18 bases in between. Germline lookup yields CDR1 KGHSH and CDR2 LQKENI. CDR3 length: 14 amino acids. CDR3 sequence: CASSPIGGEGTQYF. In DNA, the CDR3 is TGTGCCAGCTCCCCTATCGGGGGTGAGGGGACCCAGTACTTC. Supplemented by reference TRBV18 and TRBJ2-5, the full variable domain reads NAGVMQNPRHLVRRRGQEARLRCSPMKGHSHVYWYRQLPEEGLKFMVYLQKENIIDESGMPKERFSAEFPKEGPSILRIQQVVRGDSAAYFCASSPIGGEGTQYFGPGTRLLVL.

This chain joins TRBV7-8 and TRBJ2-7; 10 positions match TRBD2. CDR3 length: 16 amino acids. Trimming cost V 0 bases and J 7 bases; bases outside gene matches: 9. Germline assignment: CDR1 SGHVS and CDR2 FQNEAQ. CDR3 amino acids: CASSLAQRGGLGEQYF. The CDR3, as DNA: TGTGCCAGCAGCTTAGCCCAGCGGGGGGGCCTAGGGGAGCAGTACTTC. Together with reference TRBV7-8 and TRBJ2-7, the CDR3 gives the full variable domain: GAGVSQSPRYKVAKRGQDVALRCDPISGHVSLFWYQQALGQGPEFLTYFQNEAQLDKSGLPSDRFFAERPEGSVSTLKIQRTQQEDSAVYLCASSLAQRGGLGEQYFGPGTRLTVT.

This clone was detected once. This sequence joins TRBV12-3 or TRBV12-4 and TRBJ1-2, with a weak D call TRBD1 (6 bases). CDR3 length: 13 amino acids. Deletions cut 6 bases from V and 6 bases from J, with 14 bases between. The CDR3 nucleotides read TGTGCCAGCAGCCTAATATACAGGGATGGCTACACCTTC. It translates to CASSLIYRDGYTF.

The chain employs TRBV2 and TRBJ2-7; 14 bases fit TRBD2. The CDR3 runs 15 residues. CDR1 SNHLY and CDR2 FYNNEI come from the germline V gene. V lost 6 bases, J lost 2 bases, and 3 bases stayed unmatched. CDR3 sequence: CASRRTSGGTYEQYF. The CDR3 DNA reads as TGTGCCAGCAGGAGGACTAGCGGGGGGACCTACGAGCAGTACTTC.

The chain uses TRBV19 and TRBJ2-3, with 11 bases matching TRBD1. The V segment lost 5 bases and the J segment 5 bases; nucleotides outside the gene matches: 6. CDR1 and CDR2 (germline): LNHDA, SQIVND (reference sequence). This CDR3 has 15 amino acids. CDR3 region: CASSDRDRGKDTQYF. The CDR3 DNA follows: TGTGCCAGTAGTGACCGGGACAGGGGGAAAGATACGCAGTATTTT.

The chain is built from TRBV7-9 and TRBJ1-2, with 9 bases identical to TRBD1. The CDR3 runs 13 residues. J gave up 4 bases and V 8 bases, and 5 bases lay outside the gene matches. The germline gives CDR1 SEHNR, CDR2 FQNEAQ (reference sequence). CDR3 DNA sequence: TGTGCCAGCCGGGACAGGGAGGTCTATGGCTACACCTTC. Its protein product is CASRDREVYGYTF.

The chain couples TRBV7-6 to TRBJ2-2, with TRBD2 matching 10 bases. CDR3 length equals 16 residues. The trim removed 5 bases at V and 6 bases at J, leaving 9 bases unmatched. CDR1 and CDR2 (germline): SGHVS, FNYEAQ. The CDR3 spells CASSPGVAGGPGELFF. The CDR3 DNA sequence: TGTGCCAGCAGCCCCGGGGTAGCGGGGGGCCCCGGGGAGCTGTTTTTT.

This chain joins TRBV11-3 and TRBJ1-6; D not resolved. The germline V and J ends were trimmed by 2 bases and 9 bases, with 11 bases remaining between them. The length of the CDR3 is 14 residues. Per germline, CDR1 SGHNT and CDR2 YENEEA. The chain's CDR3 is CASSLRSGGSPLHF. DNA for the CDR3: TGTGCCAGCAGCTTACGGAGCGGTGGTTCACCCCTCCACTTT.

The CDR3 sequence: CATSDRGQGAHEQFF. DNA for the CDR3: TGTGCCACCAGTGACCGGGGACAGGGGGCGCATGAGCAGTTCTTC. The chain joins TRBV24-1 to TRBJ2-1; TRBD1 matches 12 bases. The CDR3 contains 15 residues. CDR1 KGHDR and CDR2 SFDVKD come from the germline V gene. V was pared by 4 bases and J by 8 bases, with 5 bases of the junction left unmatched.

The chain recombines TRBV11-2 with TRBJ1-1; D is uncertain. The CDR3 spans 12 residues. The V end lost 1 base, the J end lost 3 bases, and 3 bases lay between the germline ends. Per the germline V gene, CDR1 is SGHAT and CDR2 is FQNNGV. The CDR3 protein is CASSLAYTEAFF. The CDR3 coding sequence is TGTGCCAGCAGCTTAGCTTACACTGAAGCTTTCTTT.

This chain links TRBV20-1 with TRBJ1-1; no definite D call. CDR3 length: 10 amino acids. The germline gives CDR1 DFQATT, CDR2 SNEGSKA (reference sequence). V was cut by 5 bases and J by 3 bases, with 4 bases left in between. In DNA, the CDR3 is TGCAGTGCTGTAGACACTGAAGCTTTCTTT. It encodes CSAVDTEAFF.

This clone was observed a single time. The V and J genes are TRBV11-2 and TRBJ2-1, with TRBD2 matching over 8 bases. The CDR3 has 18 amino acids. Germline V gives CDR1 SGHAT, CDR2 FQNNGV. Trimming took 5 bases from V and 8 from J; bases not matched to a gene: 20. This CDR3 reads CASSARLWRGADKDEQFF. CDR3 bases: TGTGCCAGCAGCGCGAGGCTCTGGCGGGGGGCCGATAAGGATGAGCAGTTCTTC.

The V and J genes are TRBV5-4 and TRBJ1-2, with TRBD1 matching over 7 bases. CDR3 length: 12 residues. Germline values: CDR1 SGHNT, CDR2 YYREEE (reference sequence). The ends lost 4 bases at V and 11 bases at J; junction bases unmatched: 8. This CDR3 is CASSSTGDVYTF. The CDR3 DNA reads as TGTGCCAGCAGCAGTACAGGGGACGTGTACACCTTC.

This chain links TRBV2 with TRBJ1-1; perhaps TRBD1 as D (6 bases). The length of the CDR3 is 13 residues. Germline CDR1 SNHLY, CDR2 FYNNEI. V was shortened by 7 bases and J by 5 bases, with 14 bases between the two germline ends. The CDR3 sequence is CASKGGVGTEAFF. In DNA, the CDR3 is TGTGCCAGCAAGGGGGGGGTTGGGACTGAAGCTTTCTTT.

The CDR3 nucleotides are TGTGCCAGCAGCTTAACCCCCGGGGACAGGGTAGGCTACACCTTC. It specifies CASSLTPGDRVGYTF. V and J are TRBV7-3 and TRBJ1-2; TRBD1 agrees at 9 bases. The CDR3 covers 15 residues. V gave up 0 bases and J gave up 8 bases; unmatched junction bases: 7. Germline values: CDR1 SGHTA, CDR2 FQGTGA.

The chain combines TRBV9 with TRBJ1-1, with 9 bases aligning to TRBD1. The V segment lost 1 base and the J segment 7 bases; nucleotides outside the gene matches: 11. Germline CDR1 and CDR2: SGDLS and YYNGEE. The CDR3 contains 16 residues. The CDR3 nucleotides read TGTGCCAGCAGCGTATCAGATACAGGGGGCAGGAGTGAAGCTTTCTTT. Residues: CASSVSDTGGRSEAFF. The full variable domain, rest sourced from reference TRBV9 and TRBJ1-1, is DSGVTQTPKHLITATGQRVTLRCSPRSGDLSVYWYQQSLDQGLQFLIQYYNGEERAKGNILERFSAQQFPDLHSELNLSSLELGDSALYFCASSVSDTGGRSEAFFGQGTRLTVV.

The chain joins TRBV3-1 (or the pseudogene TRBV3-2) to TRBJ1-2; D is unclear. Trimming pared 5 bases from V and 2 bases from J, leaving 15 bases between. Germline loops: CDR1 LGHDT, CDR2 YNNKEL (reference sequence). The CDR3 is 15 amino acids. As DNA, the CDR3 is TGTGCCAGCAGCAAACGGGAGGCTGGGAACTATGGCTACACCTTC. Its protein product is CASSKREAGNYGYTF.